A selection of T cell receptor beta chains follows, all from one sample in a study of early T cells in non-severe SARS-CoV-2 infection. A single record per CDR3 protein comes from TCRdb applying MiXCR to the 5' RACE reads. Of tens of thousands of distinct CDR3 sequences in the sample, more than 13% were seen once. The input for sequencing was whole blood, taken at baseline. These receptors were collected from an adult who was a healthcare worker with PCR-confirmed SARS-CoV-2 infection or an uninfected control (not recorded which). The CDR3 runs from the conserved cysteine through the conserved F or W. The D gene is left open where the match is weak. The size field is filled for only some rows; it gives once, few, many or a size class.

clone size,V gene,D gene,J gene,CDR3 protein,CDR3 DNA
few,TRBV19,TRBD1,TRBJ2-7,CASSNGGQGLYEQYF,TGTGCCAGTAGTAACGGGGGACAGGGGCTCTACGAGCAGTACTTC
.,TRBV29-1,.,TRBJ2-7,CSVGTWEHEQYF,TGCAGCGTTGGGACATGGGAACACGAGCAGTACTTC
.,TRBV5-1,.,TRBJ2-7,CASSLGSGPEEQYF,TGCGCCAGCAGCTTGGGGTCAGGGCCGGAGGAGCAGTACTTC
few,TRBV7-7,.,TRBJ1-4,CASSLGQGGKLFF,TGTGCCAGCAGCTTAGGGCAGGGAGGAAAACTGTTTTTT
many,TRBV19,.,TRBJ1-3,CASSIADVSSGNTIYF,TGTGCCAGTAGTATTGCGGACGTCTCCTCTGGAAACACCATATATTTT
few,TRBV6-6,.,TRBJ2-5,CASSYRVQETQYF,TGTGCCAGCAGTTACAGGGTACAAGAGACCCAGTACTTC
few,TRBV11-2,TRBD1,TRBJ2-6,CASSLLGQGAKSHSGANVLTF,TGTGCCAGCAGCTTGTTGGGACAGGGGGCGAAATCCCACTCTGGGGCCAACGTCCTGACTTTC
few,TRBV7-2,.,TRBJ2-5,CASSLRSEETQYF,TGTGCCAGCAGCTTAAGGTCAGAAGAGACCCAGTACTTC
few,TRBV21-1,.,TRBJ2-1,CASTKRTADYNEQFF,TGTGCCAGCACCAAACGGACAGCGGACTACAATGAGCAGTTCTTC
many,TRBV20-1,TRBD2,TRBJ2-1,CSALGRLAGGYNEQFF,TGCAGTGCACTTGGGAGGCTAGCGGGAGGCTACAATGAGCAGTTCTTC
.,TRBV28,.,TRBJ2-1,CASSPRGGNSYNEQFF,TGTGCCAGCAGCCCTCGAGGGGGAAACTCCTACAATGAGCAGTTCTTC
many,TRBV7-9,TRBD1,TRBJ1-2,CASSSQTGGYGYTF,TGTGCCAGCAGCTCCCAGACAGGGGGCTATGGCTACACCTTC
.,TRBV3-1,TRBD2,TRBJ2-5,CASSPRASGYQETQYF,TGTGCCAGCAGCCCTAGGGCTAGCGGCTACCAAGAGACCCAGTACTTC
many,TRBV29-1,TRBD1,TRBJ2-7,CSVDSAGTGEQYF,TGCAGCGTTGATTCAGCCGGGACAGGGGAGCAGTACTTC
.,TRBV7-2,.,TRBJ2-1,CASSLGRHNEQFF,TGTGCCAGCAGCTTGGGGCGACACAATGAGCAGTTCTTC
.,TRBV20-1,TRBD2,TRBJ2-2,CSARDPERGPGELFF,TGCAGTGCTAGAGATCCGGAGCGGGGGCCCGGGGAGCTGTTTTTT
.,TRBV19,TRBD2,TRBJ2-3,CASSIGGGSTDTQYF,TGTGCCAGTAGTATCGGGGGGGGCAGCACAGATACGCAGTATTTT
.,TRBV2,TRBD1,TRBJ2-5,CASSKDRGETQYF,TGTGCCAGCAGTAAGGACAGGGGAGAGACCCAGTACTTC
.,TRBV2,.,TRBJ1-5,CASRLRGGNDNQPQHF,TGTGCCAGCAGACTCAGGGGTGGTAATGACAATCAGCCCCAGCATTTT
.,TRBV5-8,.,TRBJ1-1,CASSQTRRTEAFF,TGTGCCAGCAGCCAGACAAGGAGGACTGAAGCTTTCTTT
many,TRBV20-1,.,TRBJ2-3,CSASTGPDTQYF,TGCAGTGCTAGCACAGGGCCAGATACGCAGTATTTT
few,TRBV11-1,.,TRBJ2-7,CASSSAGSYEQYF,TGTGCCAGCAGCTCGGCAGGATCCTACGAGCAGTACTTC
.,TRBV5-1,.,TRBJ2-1,CASSIAVSYNEQFF,TGCGCCAGCAGTATTGCGGTTTCCTACAATGAGCAGTTCTTC
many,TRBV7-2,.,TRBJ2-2,CASSTYGDTGELFF,TGTGCCAGCAGCACATATGGGGACACCGGGGAGCTGTTTTTT
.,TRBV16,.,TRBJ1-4,CASSQSFEDEKLFF,TGTGCCAGCAGCCAATCTTTCGAGGATGAAAAACTGTTTTTT
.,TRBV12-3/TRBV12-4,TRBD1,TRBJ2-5,CASSPWTGDETQYF,TGTGCCAGCAGTCCCTGGACAGGGGACGAGACCCAGTACTTC
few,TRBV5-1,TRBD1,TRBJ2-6,CASSSPGQGAGANVLTF,TGCGCCAGCAGCTCGCCGGGACAGGGTGCTGGGGCCAACGTCCTGACTTTC
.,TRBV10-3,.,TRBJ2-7,CAIRPNTDVYEQYF,TGTGCCATCAGGCCTAACACTGATGTCTACGAGCAGTACTTC
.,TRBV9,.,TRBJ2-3,CASSVGGTDTQYF,TGTGCCAGCAGCGTAGGCGGCACAGATACGCAGTATTTT
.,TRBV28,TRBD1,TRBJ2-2,CASSLLVLGRQGAGELFF,TGTGCCAGCAGTTTACTAGTGTTGGGGCGGCAGGGGGCCGGGGAGCTGTTTTTT
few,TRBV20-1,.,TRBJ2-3,CSARPPTLHDTQYF,TGCAGTGCTAGACCCCCAACCCTCCACGATACGCAGTATTTT
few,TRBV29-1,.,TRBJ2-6,CSVGRNSGANVLTF,TGCAGCGTTGGACGGAACTCTGGGGCCAACGTCCTGACTTTC
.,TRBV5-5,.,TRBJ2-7,CASSLQVSQGPYEQYF,TGTGCCAGCAGCTTGCAAGTGTCTCAGGGGCCCTACGAGCAGTACTTC
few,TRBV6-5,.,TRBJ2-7,CASRDSGLLSYEQYF,TGTGCCAGCAGGGATTCGGGACTCCTGTCCTACGAGCAGTACTTC
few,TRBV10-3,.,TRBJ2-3,CAAGRESDTQYF,TGTGCCGCTGGTCGGGAGTCAGATACGCAGTATTTT
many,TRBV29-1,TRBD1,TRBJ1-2,CSVDAAGQGGYTF,TGCAGCGTTGACGCCGCGGGACAGGGTGGCTACACCTTC
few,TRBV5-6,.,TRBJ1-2,CASSWKDRTNYGYTF,TGTGCCAGCAGCTGGAAGGACCGAACTAACTATGGCTACACCTTC
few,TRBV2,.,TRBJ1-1,CASGTTVNTEAFF,TGTGCCAGCGGAACGACAGTGAACACTGAAGCTTTCTTT
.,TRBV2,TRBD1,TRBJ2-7,CASKAGTGGYEQYF,TGTGCCAGCAAGGCCGGGACAGGGGGCTACGAGCAGTACTTC
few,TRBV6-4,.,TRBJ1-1,CASSEGESTEAFF,TGTGCCAGCAGTGAAGGAGAAAGCACTGAAGCTTTCTTT
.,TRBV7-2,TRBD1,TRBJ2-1,CASSLAIQGVLFF,TGTGCCAGCAGCTTAGCAATACAGGGGGTCCTGTTCTTC
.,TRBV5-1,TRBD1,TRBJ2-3,CASSITPGTGAHTQYF,TGCGCCAGCAGCATAACCCCCGGGACAGGGGCGCATACGCAGTATTTT
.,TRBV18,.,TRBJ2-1,CASQRAANNEQFF,TGTGCCAGCCAGAGGGCAGCAAACAATGAGCAGTTCTTC
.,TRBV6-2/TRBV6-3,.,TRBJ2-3,CASSYRRSDYSGTDTQYF,TGTGCCAGCAGTTACCGCCGCAGCGACTATTCTGGCACAGATACGCAGTATTTT
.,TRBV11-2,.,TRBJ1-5,CASSYGENQPQHF,TGTGCCAGCAGCTACGGGGAGAATCAGCCCCAGCATTTT
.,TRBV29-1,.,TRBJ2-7,CSVRWGNYEQYF,TGCAGCGTGCGGTGGGGCAACTACGAGCAGTACTTC
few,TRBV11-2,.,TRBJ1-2,CASSLAPQTKPIHGYTF,TGTGCCAGCAGCTTAGCCCCCCAGACAAAACCTATCCATGGCTACACCTTC
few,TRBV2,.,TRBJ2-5,CASRERGETQYF,TGTGCCAGCAGGGAACGCGGGGAGACCCAGTACTTC
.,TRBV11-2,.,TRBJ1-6,CASSLEGAPLHF,TGTGCCAGCAGCTTAGAAGGAGCACCCCTCCACTTT
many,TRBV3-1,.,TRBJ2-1,CASSFNGYENEQFF,TGTGCCAGCAGCTTTAATGGATATGAAAATGAGCAGTTCTTC
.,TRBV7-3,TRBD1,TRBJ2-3,CASSSTGTGTDTQYF,TGTGCCAGCAGCTCGACCGGGACAGGCACAGATACGCAGTATTTT
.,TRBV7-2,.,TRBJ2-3,CASSLGLSSYTQYF,TGTGCCAGCAGCTTAGGTCTTTCGAGCTATACGCAGTATTTT